This is a list of T cell receptor beta chains from one sample in a study of blood T cell repertoires in COVID-19. Measured with immunoSEQ multiplex PCR; TCRdb has only the in-frame clones, and not every one. Of about 380,000 clones in the sample, more than 85% were seen once. Sequencing was carried out using PBMCs or T cells enriched from blood (not recorded which). The receptor source for this set is a woman aged 25 to 39 who had recovered from COVID-19. Both conserved end residues are part of each CDR3. Each record gives: CDR3 protein, J gene, V gene.

CDR3aa: CATSRDLGSGAYEQYF
j_gene: TRBJ2-7
v_gene: TRBV15

CDR3aa: CASTLADRSNQPQHF
j_gene: TRBJ1-5
v_gene: TRBV19

CDR3aa: CASSQTRDRGPANTF
j_gene: TRBJ1-2
v_gene: TRBV6-5

CDR3aa: CSAISQETQYF
j_gene: TRBJ2-5
v_gene: TRBV20-1

CDR3aa: CAWEGAGNSPLHF
j_gene: TRBJ1-6
v_gene: TRBV30

CDR3aa: CASSIVGEVNTEAFF
j_gene: TRBJ1-1
v_gene: TRBV19

CDR3aa: CATFPTKNQETQYF
j_gene: TRBJ2-5
v_gene: TRBV6-6

CDR3aa: CASSPSNTDTQYF
j_gene: TRBJ2-3
v_gene: TRBV28

CDR3aa: CAIKNGTELNYGYTF
j_gene: TRBJ1-2
v_gene: TRBV10-3

CDR3aa: CASSLSGQYNEQFF
j_gene: TRBJ2-1
v_gene: TRBV3-1/TRBV3-2

CDR3aa: CAWGRGQGTEAFF
j_gene: TRBJ1-1
v_gene: TRBV30

CDR3aa: CASSLIGTSVDNEQFF
j_gene: TRBJ2-1
v_gene: TRBV28

CDR3aa: CASSLSAGDSGYTF
j_gene: TRBJ1-2
v_gene: TRBV27

CDR3aa: CASSPITGWSTGELFF
j_gene: TRBJ2-2
v_gene: TRBV5-1

CDR3aa: CASSLRGQGGYGYTF
j_gene: TRBJ1-2
v_gene: TRBV5-1

CDR3aa: CASSPGPGTYSNQPQHF
j_gene: TRBJ1-5
v_gene: TRBV7-9

CDR3aa: CASSIAGGAYGYTF
j_gene: TRBJ1-2
v_gene: TRBV27

CDR3aa: CATGDTMNTEAFF
j_gene: TRBJ1-1
v_gene: TRBV28

CDR3aa: CASRYGRGDEQYF
j_gene: TRBJ2-7
v_gene: TRBV25-1

CDR3aa: CSVHEGAHGYTF
j_gene: TRBJ1-2
v_gene: TRBV29-1

CDR3aa: CASSWGGTGEAFF
j_gene: TRBJ1-1
v_gene: TRBV28

CDR3aa: CASSTRPATGKGDQPQHF
j_gene: TRBJ1-5
v_gene: TRBV19

CDR3aa: CASSLSGRGVPEAFF
j_gene: TRBJ1-1
v_gene: TRBV27